Sequencing of this T cell receptor beta chain was carried out in a study of T cells in Graves' hyperthyroidism and ophthalmopathy. In the study overall: Blood from the periphery was taken at initial diagnosis, before any treatment. Overall study findings and caveats: Blood shared most expanded thyroid clonotypes above 0.001.

Clinical symptoms, serum thyroxine and TRAb, thyroid ultrasound and orbital computed tomography together formed the diagnostic basis. The PBMCs had their origin in about 9.7 ml of fresh peripheral blood. This clonotype was counted ten times or more. Its antigen is unknown. The CDR3 runs to 13 residues. V was cut by 0 bases and J by 8 bases, with 8 bases left in between. The germline CDR1 and CDR2 sequences are GTSNPN and SVGIG (reference sequence). RNA transcripts were the template for amplifying TCR beta CDR3 regions. HTBI primers were used for first-round RT-PCR of the TCR CDR3. TCRdb re-derived calls from the multiplex PCR reads in MiXCR, one entry per CDR3 protein. This sample has about 600,000 distinct CDR3 sequences, with 14% found just once.

The clonotype comes from a woman aged 18-29 years with Graves' ophthalmopathy. This sequence joins TRBV30 and TRBJ1-6; D is unresolved. Sample: blood. CDR3 in DNA: TGTGCCTGGAGTGTAACCTTGGATTCACCCCTCCACTTT. As protein: CAWSVTLDSPLHF.